The 23 T cell receptor delta chains below all came from one sample that was sequenced in a study of gammadelta T cells in human blood. TCRdb called clones from the RT-PCR reads again using CATT. This sample yields 720 or so delta-chain clones, of which 55% to 70% are seen a single time; around 30% belongs to the top ten. Sequenced input: Vgamma9Vdelta2 gamma-delta T cells from cord blood. The receptors here all came from a newborn.

In the case of this clone: A far larger clone differs by one base, so this is likely a read error. The genes are TRDV2 and TRDJ1; TRDD3 matches at 13 bases. The CDR3 is 16 amino acids. Losses at the gene ends were 3 bases for V and 4 bases for J; bases not matched to a gene: 7. The germline V gene has CDR1 GEAIGNYY and CDR2 EKD. The DNA of the CDR3 is TGTGCCTGTGACGTACTGGGGGATACGTACATCGATAAACTCATCTTT. This gives the protein CACDVLGDTYIDKLIF.

About this clone itself: TCRdb's entry gives the protein of a much larger clone, which mismatches this DNA's translation at residue 4, likely from a read error; the protein reported here is translated from the DNA. The chain combines TRDV2 with TRDJ2; D may be TRDD1 (5 bases). Trimming pared 9 bases from V and 0 bases from J, leaving 13 bases between. This CDR3 has 14 amino acids. The germline gives CDR1 GEAIGNYY, CDR2 EKD. The CDR3 region has the DNA TGTGCCGGTATCAAATACCCTTTGACAGCACAACTCTTCTTT. Protein sequence: CAGIKYPLTAQLFF.

There are a few counts of this clone. A far larger clone is just one base off, so this is likely a read error. Other nucleotide sequences in the sample specify the same CDR3. The J gene is TRDJ1, the V gene TRDV2, with 10 bases lining up with TRDD3. The CDR3 has 18 amino acids. In germline, CDR1 is GEAIGNYY, CDR2 EKD. The CDR3 DNA is TGTGCCTGTGATACTGTGGGGGGGATACGCAAGTACACAGATAAACTCATCTTT. Translating it yields CACDTVGGIRKYTDKLIF.

Concerning this clone itself: A far larger clone is just one base off, so this is likely a read error. The V and J genes are TRDV2 and TRDJ1; 8 bases map to TRDD3. The CDR3 sequence is 18 residues long. From germline, CDR1 is GEAIGNYY and CDR2 EKD. CDR3 nucleotides: TGTGCCTATGACCCCCTTGTTACTGGGGGTGTGTACACCGATAAACTCATCTTT. Its translation: CAYDPLVTGGVYTDKLIF.

This clone qualifies as large. Distinct nucleotide sequences in the sample also encode this CDR3. This chain joins TRDV2 and TRDJ3; 9 nucleotides match TRDD3. J lost 0 bases, V lost 0 bases, and 2 bases had no gene match. The CDR3 is 18 residues long. Germline CDR1 is GEAIGNYY and CDR2 is EKD. The DNA for the CDR3 is TGTGCCTGTGACACCGTTGGGGGATACTCCTGGGACACCCGACAGATGTTTTTC. Its translation is CACDTVGGYSWDTRQMFF.

As for this clone: With a much larger clone just one base away, this may be a read error. At the DNA level, this CDR3 is encoded by other sequences in the same sample as well. The rearrangement uses TRDV2 and TRDJ3; TRDD3 is a possible D gene (6 bases). Germline CDR1 GEAIGNYY, CDR2 EKD. The CDR3 has 18 amino acids. CDR3 DNA sequence: TGTGCCTGTGACTTCGTACTGGGAAGCTCCTGGGACACTCGACAGATGTTTTTC. It codes for CACDFVLGSSWDTRQMFF.

This clone is large within its sample. The sample contains more than one DNA sequence encoding this CDR3. This chain links TRDV2 with TRDJ1; 8 nucleotides agree with TRDD3. The CDR3 length is 13 residues. J gave up 5 bases and V 0 bases, and 1 base lay outside the gene matches. Germline V gene sequence: CDR1 GEAIGNYY, CDR2 EKD. CDR3 sequence: CACDTWGMDKLIF. The CDR3 nucleotides are TGTGCCTGTGACACCTGGGGGATGGATAAACTCATCTTT.

Notes on this clone: With a far larger clone one base away, a read error is the likely cause. V and J are TRDV2 and TRDJ3; tentative D call: TRDD3 (5 bases). Germline-derived CDR1 and CDR2 are GEAIGNYY and EKD. V was trimmed by 3 bases and J by 0 bases, leaving 11 bases between them. This CDR3 region has 17 residues. CDR3 coding DNA: TGTGCCTGTGACCCCGCGGGGAGCTCCTGGGACACCCGACAGATGTTTTTC. Translation gives CACDPAGSSWDTRQMFF.

This clone was seen only a few times. Possible read error: a much larger clone is one base away. At the DNA level, this CDR3 is encoded by other sequences in the same sample as well. The chain joins TRDV2 to TRDJ3; 11 positions agree with TRDD3. The CDR3 totals 20 residues. The V gene's germline CDR1 is GEAIGNYY and CDR2 EKD. CDR3 in amino acids: CACDTTYGGYGSWDTRQMFF. CDR3 DNA sequence: TGTGCCTGTGACACCACCTATGGGGGATACGGCTCCTGGGACACTCGACAGATGTTTTTC.

Concerning this clone itself: This sequence is one base from a far larger clone and is likely a read error. Other DNA sequences in this sample translate to the same CDR3. The chain combines TRDV2 with TRDJ3; D might be TRDD3 (5 bases). This CDR3 contains 19 residues. CDR1 is GEAIGNYY, CDR2 EKD, per germline. Written as DNA, the CDR3 is TGTGCCTGTGACAAACCCCCTCCCTCAAGCTCCTGGGACACCCGACAGATGTTTTTT. It codes for CACDKPPPSSSWDTRQMFF.

This clone qualifies as large (0.1 to 1%). Distinct nucleotide sequences in the sample also encode this CDR3. This chain uses TRDV2 with TRDJ3; 10 bases are a match to TRDD3. With 1 base clipped from V and 0 bases from J, the junction kept 5 bases outside the gene matches. This CDR3 comprises 19 residues. Germline CDR1 is GEAIGNYY and CDR2 is EKD. The CDR3 coding sequence is TGTGCCTGTGACACTGGGGGATACCTAAGCTCCTGGGACACCCGACAGATGTTTTTC. The encoded protein is CACDTGGYLSSWDTRQMFF.

On this clone itself: This probably arose from a read error, given a far larger clone one base away. The chain joins TRDV2 to TRDJ1; 12 bases fit TRDD3. With 5 bases clipped from V and 4 bases from J, the junction kept 7 bases outside the gene matches. Germline lookup yields CDR1 GEAIGNYY and CDR2 EKD. This CDR3 has 15 amino acids. The CDR3 protein is CACGAWGIRGDKLIF. Here the CDR3 DNA reads TGTGCCTGTGGCGCCTGGGGGATACGAGGCGATAAACTCATCTTT.

Turning to this clone: Other DNA sequences in this specimen translate into the identical CDR3. The chain employs TRDV2 and TRDJ3, with TRDD3 identical over 7 bases. This CDR3 has 16 amino acids. V was pared by 0 bases and J by 3 bases, with 1 base of the junction left unmatched. Germline lookup yields CDR1 GEAIGNYY and CDR2 EKD. Here the CDR3 reads CACDTWGYWDTRQMFF. Written as DNA, the CDR3 is TGTGCCTGTGACACCTGGGGATACTGGGACACCCGACAGATGTTTTTC.

Turning to this clone: This is likely an artifact of a read error, given a far larger clone one base away. Other nucleotide sequences in the sample specify the same CDR3. The gene calls are TRDV2 and TRDJ1; TRDD3 aligns across 8 bases. The V gene's germline CDR1 is GEAIGNYY and CDR2 EKD. The trim removed 2 bases at V and 5 bases at J, leaving 12 bases unmatched. This CDR3 comprises 16 residues. The CDR3 nucleotides read TGTGCCTGTGACAGTACTGGGGGTCCCGGAACAGATAAACTCATCTTT. Translating gives CACDSTGGPGTDKLIF.

On this clone itself: A read error likely explains this, since a far larger clone differs by one base. The chain uses TRDV2 and TRDJ1, with 13 bases lining up with TRDD3. The germline gives CDR1 GEAIGNYY, CDR2 EKD. The CDR3 length is 16 residues. The V gene end was trimmed by 3 bases and the J gene end by 0 bases; junction bases not matched to a gene: 3. The CDR3 region has the DNA TGTGCCTGTGACGTACTGGGGGATACGAACACCGATAAACTCATCTTT. It specifies CACDVLGDTNTDKLIF.

For this clone: A much larger clone lies a single base off, so this may be a read error. The identical CDR3 is also encoded by other nucleotide sequences in the sample. The rearrangement uses TRDV2 and TRDJ3; 8 positions agree with TRDD3. The germline V gene has CDR1 GEAIGNYY and CDR2 EKD. CDR3 length: 20 amino acids. The CDR3 bases are TGTGCCTGTGACACGTTACTGGGGGTCCTCAGCTCCTGGGACACTCGACAGATGTTTTTC. Its protein is CACDTLLGVLSSWDTRQMFF.

This clone was seen only a few times. The likely explanation is a read error, given a far larger clone one base away. The V gene is TRDV2, the J gene TRDJ2; 8 bases match TRDD3. The CDR3 is made up of 14 amino acids. Trimming removed 0 bases from V and 5 bases from J; junction bases left unmatched: 1. Germline lookup yields CDR1 GEAIGNYY and CDR2 EKD. The DNA for the CDR3 is TGTGCCTGTGACACCATGGGGGATACAGCACAACTCTTCTTT. It translates to CACDTMGDTAQLFF.

This clone showed up just a few times. A far larger clone is only one base removed, so a read error is likely. The genes are TRDV2 and TRDJ3; D is uncertain. This CDR3 comprises 19 residues. Germline V gene sequence: CDR1 GEAIGNYY, CDR2 EKD. The CDR3 coding sequence is TGTGCCTGTGACAAACCCCCTCCCTCAAGCTCCGGGGACACCCGACAGATGTTTTTC. It translates to CACDKPPPSSSGDTRQMFF.

Turning to this clone: A single base is all that separates this from a far larger clone, so a read error is likely. The rearrangement uses TRDV2 and TRDJ1, with D perhaps matching TRDD3 (6 bases). There are 16 residues in the CDR3. Germline values: CDR1 GEAIGNYY, CDR2 EKD. In DNA form, the CDR3 reads TGTGCCTGTTACACCGGTATACTGGGCCTCACCGATAAACTCATCTTT. It specifies CACYTGILGLTDKLIF.

The gene calls are TRDV2 and TRDJ3; 11 positions match TRDD3. The germline V gene has CDR1 GEAIGNYY and CDR2 EKD. V gave up 3 bases and J gave up 0 bases; unmatched junction bases: 12. The CDR3 has 21 amino acids. The chain's CDR3 is CACDGVLGDITSSWDTRQMFF. The DNA of the CDR3 is TGTGCCTGTGACGGCGTACTGGGGGATATCACGAGCTCCTGGGACACCCGACAGATGTTTTTC.

This clone is labeled large. The sample contains more than one DNA sequence encoding this CDR3. V gene TRDV2 combines with J gene TRDJ3, with 13 positions matching TRDD3. The CDR3 consists of 18 residues. The V gene end was trimmed by 3 bases and the J gene end by 2 bases; junction bases not matched to a gene: 3. The V gene's germline CDR1 is GEAIGNYY and CDR2 EKD. The CDR3 protein is CACDVLGDTAWDTRQMFF. In nucleotides, the CDR3 is TGTGCCTGTGACGTACTGGGGGATACGGCCTGGGACACCCGACAGATGTTTTTC.

Remarks on this clone: This is likely an artifact of a read error, given a far larger clone one base away. This sample includes further DNA sequences coding for the same CDR3. This chain joins TRDV2 and TRDJ1, with 12 bases that match TRDD3. The ends lost 3 bases at V and 5 bases at J; junction bases unmatched: 6. Germline V gives CDR1 GEAIGNYY, CDR2 EKD. The CDR3 consists of 15 residues. CDR3 protein: CACDAWGIRGDKLIF. The CDR3, as DNA: TGTGCCTGTGACGCCTGGGGGATACGAGGAGATAAACTCATCTTT.

This clone has more than one count but fewer than ten. With only one base between it and a far larger clone, this is likely a read error. The sample has other DNA sequences that encode this CDR3 too. This chain links TRDV2 with TRDJ1, with 7 bases lining up with TRDD3. Germline assignment: CDR1 GEAIGNYY and CDR2 EKD. CDR3 length equals 16 residues. V dropped 2 bases and J dropped 0; count of bases not matched to a gene: 8. The CDR3 reads CACDRGGIRYTDKLIF. The CDR3 DNA reads TGTGCCTGTGACAGGGGGGGGATCCGGTACACCGATAAACTCATCTTT.